The sequence of this T cell receptor (beta chain) was determined in a study of blood T cell repertoires in COVID-19. V lost 3 bases and J lost 3, with 5 bases in between. Germline assignment: CDR1 KGHSH and CDR2 LQKENI. This CDR3 region has 12 residues. Original analysis: Amplification from reference gene primers served as the basis for estimated nucleated cell counts. The table came from immunoSEQ multiplex PCR; TCRdb's copy has only in-frame clones and leaves some out. D and trimming were read from the DNA, whereas the V and J calls and clone size are those reported in that table. The repertoire includes approximately 160,000 clones, 70% to 90% of them detected once, and 4% to 4.5% sits in the top ten. Which cohort a participant joined came from the clinical history participants gave.

The sequence was obtained from a woman between 45 and 65 years old who had recovered from COVID-19. The chain has TRBV18 and TRBJ1-1, with D unclear. Input material: PBMCs or T cells enriched from blood (not recorded which). CDR3 region: CASSPQDTEAFF. In nucleotides, the CDR3 is TGTGCCAGCTCACCCCAGGACACTGAAGCTTTCTTT. Full variable domain (outside the CDR3, taken from reference TRBV18 and TRBJ1-1): NAGVMQNPRHLVRRRGQEARLRCSPMKGHSHVYWYRQLPEEGLKFMVYLQKENIIDESGMPKERFSAEFPKEGPSILRIQQVVRGDSAAYFCASSPQDTEAFFGQGTRLTVV.